The T cell receptor beta chain under discussion was sequenced for a study of blood T cells in healthy people across ages. Overall study context: Per every two T cells, about one barcoded beta molecule was captured by template switching. Broader study findings: A strong correlation was found between TCR beta diversity and the percentage of naive T cells. What prevented conclusive comparison of naive and antigen-experienced cells was that PBMCs were unsorted.

This CDR3 spans 13 amino acids. The V and J ends lost 3 bases and 3 bases respectively, with 11 bases between them. In germline, CDR1 is DFQATT, CDR2 SNEGSKA (reference sequence). Primed by a sample-barcoded 5' primer and a J-beta primer mix, a second PCR proceeded for about 6 to 12 cycles. MiXCR was run by TCRdb on the 5' RACE reads, yielding one entry per CDR3 protein. In the table there are 700,000 or so distinct CDR3 sequences, over 20% of which are singletons. This clonotype was seen only a few times. Its antigen remains unknown. Input material: blood. The sequence was obtained from a man aged 70-80 years in good health. The chain joins TRBV20-1 to TRBJ2-5; D is possibly TRBD1 (5 bases). The CDR3 spells CSARDTWKETQYF. The CDR3 DNA follows: TGCAGTGCTAGGGACACTTGGAAAGAGACCCAGTACTTC.